The 10 T cell receptor beta chains listed next were all sequenced from one sample in a study of T cells after posttransplantation cyclophosphamide (dated by TCRdb to between 2015 and 2016). The library relied on the immunoSEQ multiplex PCR assay. Sourced from immuneACCESS, this table was stored by TCRdb with only in-frame sequences that have V and J called. A share of the clones is absent; for the studies checked, an unresolved V gene accounts for under half, and the remainder has no known explanation. Across this sample there are about 66,000 clones, with roughly 93% seen only once. The ten top clones hold around 3.1% of the sample. The sequencing sample was made of PBMCs. The receptors were gathered from a young woman in good health and a related stem cell transplant donor.

The chain is built from TRBV6-5 and TRBJ2-4; 7 nucleotides match TRBD1. The CDR3 spans 13 residues. Germline CDR1 reads MNHEY; CDR2 reads SVGAGI. Unmatched junction bases numbered 7, after V lost 6 bases and J lost 8 bases. CDR3 loop: CASRFRQGDIQYF. CDR3 nucleotides: TGTGCCAGCAGATTCCGACAGGGTGACATTCAGTACTTC.

J is TRBJ1-1 and V is TRBV6-6, with D unresolved. Trimming left V 2 bases short and J 0 bases short, with 7 bases between. This CDR3 spans 14 amino acids. Germline V gene lookup returns CDR1 MNHNY and CDR2 SVGAGI (reference sequence). The CDR3 here is CASSYGNMNTEAFF. As DNA, the CDR3 is TGTGCCAGCAGTTACGGTAATATGAACACTGAAGCTTTCTTT.

This chain connects TRBV2 to TRBJ2-5; tentatively, D is TRBD1 or TRBD2 (5 bases each). This CDR3 spans 14 amino acids. V lost 4 bases and J lost 5, with 14 bases in between. In germline, CDR1 is SNHLY, CDR2 FYNNEI. The CDR3 protein is CASSAGPGAETQYF. The CDR3 DNA is TGTGCCAGCAGTGCGGGCCCCGGGGCCGAGACCCAGTACTTC.

This chain connects TRBV4-1 to TRBJ2-3; D not resolved. The CDR3 sequence is 15 residues long. Germline V gene sequence: CDR1 MGHRA, CDR2 YSYEKL. Trimming took off 2 bases at V and 0 bases at J, with 9 bases between the two ends. CDR3 coding DNA: TGCGCCAGCAGCCAACGCGCACGTAGCACAGATACGCAGTATTTT. Encoded protein: CASSQRARSTDTQYF.

CDR3 region: CASSKSTGLDYGYTF. CDR3 sequence (DNA): TGTGCCAGTAGTAAGTCGACAGGGCTGGACTATGGCTACACCTTC. The chain is built from TRBV19 and TRBJ1-2; 7 nucleotides agree with TRBD1. Germline V gives CDR1 LNHDA, CDR2 SQIVND (reference sequence). J was trimmed by 3 bases and V by 4 bases; bases with no gene match: 8. The length of the CDR3 is 15 residues. Full variable domain (outside the CDR3, taken from reference TRBV19 and TRBJ1-2): DGGITQSPKYLFRKEGQNVTLSCEQNLNHDAMYWYRQDPGQGLRLIYYSQIVNDFQKGDIAEGYSVSREKKESFPLTVTSAQKNPTAFYLCASSKSTGLDYGYTFGSGTRLTVV.

A single count supports this clone. The chain is built from TRBV6-5 and TRBJ1-2; 8 bases are a match to TRBD1. The germline CDR1 and CDR2 sequences are MNHEY and SVGAGI. CDR3 length: 14 residues. J was trimmed by 8 bases and V by 6 bases; bases with no gene match: 11. The CDR3 loop is CASRIGRGLKGYTF. In DNA form, the CDR3 reads TGTGCCAGCAGAATTGGCAGGGGGCTGAAAGGCTACACCTTC.

V is TRBV4-2 and J is TRBJ2-7, with TRBD2 matching over 12 bases. Germline V gives CDR1 LGHNA, CDR2 YNFKEQ. The CDR3 has 16 residues. V lost 3 bases, J lost 3 bases, and 6 bases stayed unmatched. The CDR3 spells CASSQALAGGFYEQYF. In nucleotides, the CDR3 is TGTGCCAGCAGCCAGGCCCTAGCGGGGGGGTTCTACGAGCAGTACTTC.

The V and J genes are TRBV4-1 and TRBJ2-7, with 8 bases aligning to TRBD1. CDR3 length: 16 amino acids. Germline-derived CDR1 and CDR2 are MGHRA and YSYEKL. Trimming at V came to 0 bases and at J to 0 bases, leaving 4 bases not matched to a gene. The CDR3 here is CASSQEDRVTSYEQYF. CDR3 sequence (DNA): TGCGCCAGCAGCCAAGAGGACAGGGTAACCTCCTACGAGCAGTACTTC.

The chain recombines TRBV5-6 with TRBJ1-2, with 7 bases that match TRBD1. V lost 4 bases to trimming and J lost 5 bases; unmatched junction nucleotides: 8. Germline assignment: CDR1 SGHDT and CDR2 YYEEEE. CDR3 length: 14 amino acids. CDR3 sequence reads: CASSRGQVVYGYTF. The CDR3, as DNA: TGTGCCAGCAGCAGAGGACAGGTTGTTTATGGCTACACCTTC. Filled out from reference TRBV5-6 and TRBJ1-2, the complete variable domain reads DAGVTQSPTHLIKTRGQQVTLRCSPKSGHDTVSWYQQALGQGPQFIFQYYEEEERQRGNFPDRFSGHQFPNYSSELNVNALLLGDSALYLCASSRGQVVYGYTFGSGTRLTVV.

The V gene is TRBV7-2, the J gene TRBJ2-1; D tentatively reads TRBD1 or TRBD2 (5 bases each). The CDR3 spans 15 residues. The V gene's germline CDR1 is SGHTA and CDR2 FQGNSA. V lost 5 bases and J lost 7, with 18 bases in between. The chain's CDR3 is CASSPGTLQRNEQFF. CDR3 sequence (DNA): TGTGCCAGCAGCCCCGGGACCCTCCAGCGGAATGAGCAGTTCTTC.